This record looks at one TCR beta chain sequence and its context. This CDR3 contains 13 residues. CDR1 is SQVTM, CDR2 ANQGSEA, per germline. Trimming cost V 4 bases and J 7 bases, with 14 bases left between them. The data are from a study of cytomegalovirus exposure and HLA in healthy donors. PCR used 60 Vbeta primers and 13 Jbeta primers. Measured with immunoSEQ multiplex PCR; TCRdb has only the in-frame clones, and not every one. This sample has more than 100,000 clones, with around 72% found just once. Sequencing input: PBMCs. The chain links TRBV29-1 to TRBJ2-1, with no clear D. This TCR was recovered from a woman aged 18-29 years in good health and CMV-seronegative. CDR3 in DNA: TGCAGCGTTGGGTCAGCCCAACAGAATGAGCAGTTCTTC. It is translated as CSVGSAQQNEQFF.